The clone carrying this T cell receptor beta chain occurred a few times. The antigen remains undetermined. Genomic DNA acted as the template from which TCR beta VDJ combination and CDR3 sequence profiling were carried out. MiXCR, run by TCRdb on the reads, gives a single entry per CDR3 protein. The sample lists 400,000 to 450,000 distinct CDR3 sequences; about two thirds were seen once. The data belong to a study of CD8+CD57+ T cells in acquired aplastic anemia. Overall study: An average of roughly 3.2 ug of DNA was obtained from sorted CD4+ and CD8+ cells. CD4+ cells from healthy donors averaged roughly 9.9 million reads.

General study results and limits: Comparison of patients with controls identified around 31 shared CD8+ CDR3 sequences. For CD8+ Simpson's diversity, patients and controls showed no significant difference.

Sequenced material: sorted CD4+, CD8+, or CD8+CD57+ T cells (not recorded which) from PBMCs. The TCR originated in a human donor in good health, serving as a control.

CDR3 in amino acids: CASSDRGYMNTEAFF. The DNA for the CDR3 is TGTGCCAGCAGCGACAGGGGATACATGAACACTGAAGCTTTCTTT. The chain has TRBV6-2 or TRBV6-3 and TRBJ1-1; 8 nucleotides agree with TRBD1. The CDR3 length is 15 residues. V shed 6 bases and J 0 bases; nucleotides not matched to a gene: 6. CDR1 is MNHEY, CDR2 SVGEGT, per germline.